This TCR beta chain was sequenced in a study of T cell repertoires in cytomegalovirus infection. V dropped 0 bases and J dropped 4; count of bases not matched to a gene: 2. Germline V gene data show CDR1 as MNHEY and CDR2 as SVGEGT. The CDR3 totals 15 residues. In its sample, this clonotype was seen many times. Via MiXCR, TCRdb re-called the reads, giving one row per CDR3 protein. The sample holds around 130,000 distinct CDR3 sequences, approximately 9.2% seen once. The rearrangement links TRBV6-2 or TRBV6-3 to TRBJ2-1; 8 bases line up with TRBD1. This sequence was found in a human donor in good health (CMV status not recorded). Some clones in this sample may be carry-over from other donors' samples. Sequencing was performed on PBMCs. The CDR3 sequence is CASSYSGTGYNEQFF. The CDR3, as DNA: TGTGCCAGCAGTTACTCAGGGACAGGATACAATGAGCAGTTCTTC.